The present T cell receptor (beta chain) was sequenced within a study of CD8 T cells in ankylosing spondylitis. General study points: Characteristic of ankylosing spondylitis blood, it appeared, was a TCR beta motif comprising several highly homologous variants. A CD8+ phenotype characterized the disease-linked clones, which were relatively rare in peripheral blood. From matched ankylosing spondylitis synovial fluid, disease-linked clones were reportedly recovered at significantly enriched levels.

This clonotype was observed a handful of times. Its antigen is as yet unknown. Using its own MiXCR run on the 5' RACE reads, TCRdb lists one record per CDR3 protein. The sample has about 800,000 distinct CDR3 sequences; around 11% are singletons. Looked up from germline, CDR1 is SGHRS and CDR2 is YFSETQ. V gave up 5 bases and J gave up 2 bases, with 8 bases separating them. The CDR3 has 14 amino acids. This TCR derives from a male donor with ankylosing spondylitis. The chain couples TRBV5-1 to TRBJ2-6; no clear D. Sequenced material: blood, either unsorted or a sorted T cell fraction (not recorded which). CDR3 nucleotides: TGCGCCAGCAGTCCTATGACTGGGGCCAACGTCCTGACTTTC. Translating it yields CASSPMTGANVLTF.